The 21 T cell receptor beta chains below all came from one sample that was sequenced in a study of T cell repertoires in cytomegalovirus infection (dated by TCRdb to the late 2010s). Antigens for these TCRs are unknown. Interpreted using the paper, the treatment or condition label stands for: in vitro stimulation with specific CMV peptide epitopes to enrich CMV-specific T cells. The run used an Illumina HiSeq 1500. Using fastp trimming at Q25 and MiXCR clonotype assembly, TCRdb reanalyzed the public sequencing data and kept in-frame beta chains. CDR3 protein duplicates are merged, each entry listing the most common genes and DNA. Counted in this sample were approximately 1,000,000 distinct CDR3 sequences; approximately 33% of them appeared once. Of the sample, roughly 13% falls within the top ten clones. Source: cultured CD8+ T cells from PBMCs, taken from culture after CMV antigen stimulation. Receptors originate from a human donor in good health (CMV status not recorded). Some clones in this sample may be carry-over from other donors' samples.

This clonotype was recorded a few times. V is TRBV6-8 and J is TRBJ2-3; D ambiguous. Trimming removed 2 bases from V and 4 bases from J, with 4 bases in between. The CDR3 length is 12 residues. Germline-derived CDR1 and CDR2 are MNHGY and SAAAGT. CDR3: CASSYPPDTQYF. CDR3 DNA sequence: TGTGCCAGCAGTTACCCCCCAGATACGCAGTATTTT.

This clonotype showed up just once. The chain is built from TRBV7-6 and TRBJ2-1; tentatively, D is TRBD1 or TRBD2 (6 bases each). CDR3 size: 15 residues. Trimming cost V 5 bases and J 5 bases, with 16 bases left between them. CDR1 SGHVS and CDR2 FNYEAQ come from the germline V gene. CDR3 nucleotide sequence: TGTGCCAGCAGCGGGGTGGGGGGCCGGAACAATGAGCAGTTCTTC. It translates to CASSGVGGRNNEQFF. Full variable domain (missing parts from reference TRBV7-6 and TRBJ2-1): GAGVSQSPRYKVTKRGQDVALRCDPISGHVSLYWYRQALGQGPEFLTYFNYEAQQDKSGLPNDRFSAERPEGSISTLTIQRTEQRDSAMYRCASSGVGGRNNEQFFGPGTRLTVL.

The J gene is TRBJ2-7, the V gene TRBV7-9; D ambiguous. Trimming left V 1 base short and J 5 bases short, with 6 bases between. Germline CDR1 reads SEHNR; CDR2 reads FQNEAQ (reference sequence). The CDR3 covers 12 residues. In DNA, the CDR3 is TGTGCCAGCAGCTTAGGGACGAACGAGCAGTACTTC. This codes for CASSLGTNEQYF.

The chain couples TRBV7-6 to TRBJ2-1; TRBD1 or TRBD2 may be the D gene (5 bases each). Per the germline V gene, CDR1 is SGHVS and CDR2 is FNYEAQ. The V end was cut by 6 bases, the J end by 0 bases, with 12 bases between. The CDR3 consists of 15 residues. The CDR3 nucleotides are TGTGCCAGCAGTACACAGGACTCCTCCTACAATGAGCAGTTCTTC. Translation: CASSTQDSSYNEQFF.

This clonotype was detected many times. The gene calls are TRBV7-8 and TRBJ2-1; D might be TRBD1 or TRBD2, each matching 6 bases. In germline, CDR1 is SGHVS, CDR2 FQNEAQ. There are 16 residues in the CDR3. V was trimmed by 5 bases and J by 1 base, leaving 15 bases between them. CDR3 sequence (DNA): TGTGCCAGCAGCCCGAGGGGGGCAAGGTCCTACAATGAGCAGTTCTTC. Amino acids: CASSPRGARSYNEQFF.

This clonotype was observed once. The germline gene is not matched at one end of the junction; a read error may be the cause. The gene calls are TRBV12-5 and TRBJ2-1; D gene ambiguous. The CDR3 length is 16 residues. Germline CDR1 LGHNT, CDR2 FRNRAP. This CDR3 is CASGLEGYSSYNDQFF. The CDR3 bases are TGTGCTAGTGGTTTGGAAGGATATAGCTCCTACAATGATCAGTTCTTC.

This clonotype was found a few times. The chain combines TRBV27 with TRBJ2-7, with D perhaps TRBD1 or TRBD2 (7 bases each). CDR1 MNHEY and CDR2 SMNVEV come from the germline V gene (reference sequence). This CDR3 comprises 14 residues. The V and J ends lost 8 bases and 2 bases respectively, with 16 bases between them. The CDR3 region is CASQAGGRAYEQYF. CDR3 sequence (DNA): TGTGCCAGCCAAGCAGGGGGGAGGGCCTACGAGCAGTACTTC.

This clonotype was seen more than once but under ten times. The chain joins TRBV7-3 to TRBJ1-2; no clear D gene. Deletions cut 6 bases from V and 0 bases from J, with 20 bases between. Germline V gives CDR1 SGHTA, CDR2 FQGTGA. There are 17 residues in the CDR3. This CDR3 reads CASRPTPFFKANYGYTF. CDR3 DNA sequence: TGTGCCAGCAGACCCACCCCCTTTTTTAAAGCTAACTATGGCTACACCTTC.

The chain employs TRBV3-1 and TRBJ2-1; possibly TRBD2 for D (6 bases). Trimming removed 1 base at V and 4 bases at J, with 11 bases between. This CDR3 region has 15 residues. Per germline, CDR1 LGHDT and CDR2 YNNKEL (reference sequence). The CDR3 coding sequence is TGTGCCAGCAGCCAAGTGGGGGACTTTTACAATGAGCAGTTCTTC. It is translated as CASSQVGDFYNEQFF.

A remark on this clonotype: The junction does not match germline at one end; this may be a read error. The CDR3 sequence: CVSSLVSSYNEQFF. Here the CDR3 DNA reads TGTGTCAGCAGCCTAGTGAGCAGTTACAATGAGCAGTTCTTC. The J gene is TRBJ2-1, the V gene TRBV7-2; D remains ambiguous. Germline V CDR1 and CDR2: SGHTA, FQGNSA. The CDR3 is made up of 14 amino acids.

The J gene is TRBJ2-1, the V gene TRBV10-3; D might be TRBD2 (5 bases). The ends were cut back, 6 bases at V and 0 bases at J, with 12 bases in the middle. The CDR3 spans 15 residues. The germline gives CDR1 ENHRY, CDR2 SYGVKD. The CDR3 nucleotides are TGTGCCATCAGGGGAGAAGCGACCTCCTACAATGAGCAGTTCTTC. Amino acid sequence: CAIRGEATSYNEQFF.

A few counts support this clonotype. The chain links TRBV6-2 or TRBV6-3 to TRBJ2-7; 10 nucleotides match TRBD2. This CDR3 is 15 amino acids long. Unmatched junction bases numbered 7, after V lost 5 bases and J lost 3 bases. Germline V gene sequence: CDR1 MNHEY, CDR2 SVGEGT. The CDR3 nucleotides read TGTGCCAGCAGTCTTAGCGGGGGGACTAACTACGAGCAGTACGTC. Translated, it gives CASSLSGGTNYEQYV.

The sample holds a few counts of this clonotype. CDR3 bases: TGTGCCACCAGTGCACGCCCTCCGAACGGAGACCGGTACAATGAGCAGTTCTTC. As protein: CATSARPPNGDRYNEQFF. The chain carries TRBV24-1 and TRBJ2-1; D gene unclear. Germline V gene sequence: CDR1 KGHDR, CDR2 SFDVKD. The CDR3 runs to 18 residues. Trimming pared 5 bases from V and 4 bases from J, leaving 23 bases between.

Notes on this clonotype: This may stem from a read error, because a much larger clone lies one nucleotide away. The rearrangement joins TRBV7-6 to TRBJ2-2, with a tentative D call TRBD2 (5 bases). The germline gives CDR1 SGHVS, CDR2 FNYEAQ. This CDR3 spans 15 amino acids. Written as DNA, the CDR3 is TGTGCCAGCGGGATAGCGTCCGGTGACACCGGGGAGCTGGTTTTT. The encoded protein is CASGIASGDTGELVF.

This clonotype was found a few times. The chain employs TRBV7-9 and TRBJ2-1, with 10 bases fitting TRBD2. Germline V lookup: CDR1 SEHNR, CDR2 FQNEAQ (reference sequence). The CDR3 is made up of 15 amino acids. V dropped 5 bases and J dropped 5; count of bases not matched to a gene: 6. The CDR3 loop reads CASSVSGGADNEQFF. As DNA, the CDR3 is TGTGCCAGCAGCGTAAGCGGGGGGGCCGACAATGAGCAGTTCTTC.

This rearrangement joins TRBV20-1 to TRBJ2-1, with TRBD1 as a possible D gene (5 bases). Germline assignment: CDR1 DFQATT and CDR2 SNEGSKA (reference sequence). The V end lost 3 bases, the J end lost 4 bases, and 13 bases lay between the germline ends. CDR3 length equals 14 residues. Here the CDR3 DNA reads TGCAGTGCTAGGTGGGTGACAGTATACAATGAGCAGTTCTTC. Its protein is CSARWVTVYNEQFF.

The chain combines TRBV6-6 with TRBJ1-2; TRBD1 aligns across 7 bases. Germline values: CDR1 MNHNY, CDR2 SVGAGI (reference sequence). The CDR3 loop spans 16 amino acids. The J segment lost 3 bases and the V segment lost 2 bases, leaving 9 bases of the junction unmatched. Here the CDR3 reads CASSYDHTGTDYGYTF. The CDR3 nucleotides read TGTGCCAGCAGTTACGATCATACCGGGACAGACTATGGCTACACCTTC.

This clonotype appeared a single time. With a much larger clone just one base away, this may be a read error. This chain connects TRBV7-3 to TRBJ2-3; 11 nucleotides match TRBD2. The CDR3 is made up of 15 amino acids. Germline V gene data show CDR1 as SGHTA and CDR2 as FQGTGA. Written as DNA, the CDR3 is TGTGTCAGCAGCCGAACTAGCGGGGGTGGAGATACGCAGTATTTT. It translates to CVSSRTSGGGDTQYF.

In this sample, this clonotype turned up many times. V usage is TRBV7-9 and J usage is TRBJ2-7, with D perhaps matching TRBD2 (6 bases). The CDR3 runs 12 residues. CDR1 SEHNR and CDR2 FQNEAQ come from the germline V gene (reference sequence). V lost 0 bases, J lost 6 bases, and 6 bases lay in between. The CDR3 spells CASSLAGSEQYF. In DNA form, the CDR3 reads TGTGCCAGCAGCTTAGCCGGGAGCGAGCAGTACTTC.

This clonotype showed up just a few times. The CDR3: CASDSGENTEAFF. The CDR3, as DNA: TGTGCCAGCGATTCAGGAGAGAACACTGAAGCTTTCTTT. The chain has TRBV7-9 and TRBJ1-1; D gene unclear. The CDR3 covers 13 residues. Germline V lookup: CDR1 SEHNR, CDR2 FQNEAQ (reference sequence). The V end lost 8 bases, the J end lost 1 base, and 11 bases lay between the germline ends.

This chain connects TRBV4-1 to TRBJ2-3, with 8 bases that match TRBD2. Germline CDR1 and CDR2: MGHRA and YSYEKL. The CDR3 extends over 17 amino acids. The V gene end was trimmed by 0 bases and the J gene end by 2 bases; junction bases not matched to a gene: 7. Here the CDR3 reads CASSQDAAGVVTDTQYF. CDR3 sequence (DNA): TGCGCCAGCAGCCAAGATGCAGCGGGGGTTGTCACAGATACGCAGTATTTT.